These T cell receptor beta chains were read from a single sample in a study of cytomegalovirus exposure and HLA in healthy donors. Using immunoSEQ multiplex PCR, the repertoire was profiled, and TCRdb retains in-frame clones only, with some absent. Here the sample spans tens of thousands of clones, about 60% being singletons. Sample: PBMCs. All receptors come from a woman under 40 in good health and CMV-seronegative. The CDR3 runs from the conserved cysteine through the conserved F or W. Each record gives: J gene, D gene, V gene, clone size, CDR3 DNA, CDR3 protein. D genes are given only for firm matches. For some rows the clone size is stated as once, few or many, or as a class when expanded; others skip it.

J: TRBJ1-5; D: .; V: TRBV5-1; size: few; DNA: TGCGCCAGCAGCTTGGGGACAGTACCCAATCAGCCCCAGCATTTT; CDR3: CASSLGTVPNQPQHF
J: TRBJ1-5; D: .; V: TRBV28; size: .; DNA: TGTGCCAGCAGTTCGGGATCACGTCAGCCCCAGCATTTT; CDR3: CASSSGSRQPQHF
J: TRBJ2-2; D: .; V: TRBV7-9; size: .; DNA: TGTGCCAGCAGCGGCCCTGGGGCCAGGGAGCTGTTTTTT; CDR3: CASSGPGARELFF
J: TRBJ2-7; D: TRBD2; V: TRBV29-1; size: .; DNA: TGCAGCATCCGGACTAGTAGTGTCTACGAGCAGTACTTC; CDR3: CSIRTSSVYEQYF
J: TRBJ1-4; D: TRBD1; V: TRBV25-1; size: .; DNA: TGTGCCACAACCGGGACAGATGAAAAACTGTTTTTT; CDR3: CATTGTDEKLFF
J: TRBJ2-7; D: TRBD1; V: TRBV6-5; size: .; DNA: TGTGCCAGCAGGCCAACAGGGGAGAGCTCCTACGAGCAGTACTTC; CDR3: CASRPTGESSYEQYF
J: TRBJ2-1; D: TRBD2; V: TRBV9; size: .; DNA: TGTGCCAGCACCCAAGGAGCGGGAGTGGGCAATGAGCAGTTCTTC; CDR3: CASTQGAGVGNEQFF
J: TRBJ2-2; D: .; V: TRBV5-1; size: .; DNA: TGCGCCAGCAGCTTGGGTACCTACGGGGAGGTGTTTTTT; CDR3: CASSLGTYGEVFF
J: TRBJ1-2; D: .; V: TRBV5-6; size: .; DNA: TGTGCCAGCAGCTTGCCGGGGCGGGAGGATAATGGCTACACCTTC; CDR3: CASSLPGREDNGYTF
J: TRBJ1-5; D: TRBD1; V: TRBV28; size: .; DNA: TGTGCCACCGCGGACAGGGTATACAATCAGCCCCAGCATTTT; CDR3: CATADRVYNQPQHF
J: TRBJ1-2; D: .; V: TRBV10-1; size: .; DNA: TGCGCCAGCAGTCCGGGACATATAAACTATGGCTACACCTTC; CDR3: CASSPGHINYGYTF
J: TRBJ2-5; D: TRBD1; V: TRBV5-4; size: .; DNA: TGTGCCAGCAGTTCCTCAGGGGGCTCGGAGACCCAGTACTTC; CDR3: CASSSSGGSETQYF
J: TRBJ2-1; D: .; V: TRBV29-1; size: .; DNA: TGCAGCGTTGATATCCTACGGGGGACCTACAATGAGCAGTTCTTC; CDR3: CSVDILRGTYNEQFF
J: TRBJ1-1; D: .; V: TRBV19; size: .; DNA: TGTGCCAGTAGTCCCCCGGGCCTCCTGGGGACTGAAGCTTTTTTT; CDR3: CASSPPGLLGTEAFF
J: TRBJ1-5; D: .; V: TRBV4-2; size: .; DNA: TGTGCCAGCAGCCAAGAATTTGGTCTGCGTCAGCCCCAGCATTTT; CDR3: CASSQEFGLRQPQHF
J: TRBJ2-3; D: .; V: TRBV7-9; size: .; DNA: TGTGCCAGCAGCTTTGGGACAAAAAGGTATACGCAGTATTTT; CDR3: CASSFGTKRYTQYF
J: TRBJ2-7; D: .; V: TRBV29-1; size: .; DNA: TGCAGCGTTGCGGAGAACTACGAGCAGTACTTC; CDR3: CSVAENYEQYF
J: TRBJ2-7; D: TRBD1; V: TRBV2; size: .; DNA: TGTGCCAGCAAGGGACAGGGGTCCTACGAGCAGTACTTC; CDR3: CASKGQGSYEQYF
J: TRBJ2-7; D: .; V: TRBV14; size: once; DNA: TGTGCCAGCAGCCAAGTTAGGGGGGGCGAGCAGTACTTC; CDR3: CASSQVRGGEQYF
J: TRBJ2-1; D: .; V: TRBV18; size: .; DNA: TGTGCCAGCACAGGACAGACCTACAATGAGCAGTTCTTC; CDR3: CASTGQTYNEQFF
J: TRBJ1-4; D: .; V: TRBV7-9; size: .; DNA: TGTGCCAGCAGCTTAGCCTTAGGGGGAATTAATGAAAAACTGTTTTTT; CDR3: CASSLALGGINEKLFF
J: TRBJ1-1; D: .; V: TRBV6-4; size: .; DNA: TGTGCCAGCAGAAGAACAGGAAACACTGAAGCTTTCTTT; CDR3: CASRRTGNTEAFF